This T cell receptor beta chain was captured by sequencing in a study of blood T cell repertoires in COVID-19. Across the whole study: PBMCs, B-cell-depleted T cells, or T cells provided the cDNA or gDNA that made up the material.

TCRdb keeps only in-frame clones here, not all; method: immunoSEQ multiplex PCR. The sample carries roughly 320,000 clones, 70% to 90% recorded once. CDR3 length: 14 residues. V was cut by 3 bases and J by 5 bases, with 13 bases left in between. Per the germline V gene, CDR1 is KGHSH and CDR2 is LQKENI. Categorization into cohorts depended on clinical history that participants reported. The V gene is TRBV18, the J gene TRBJ2-5; D is unclear. Sequencing was carried out using PBMCs or T cells enriched from blood (not recorded which). The sequence derives from a man aged 25 to 40 who had recovered from COVID-19. The CDR3 protein is CASSPPPVGETQYF. Written as DNA, the CDR3 is TGTGCCAGCTCACCCCCGCCCGTCGGGGAGACCCAGTACTTC.